This paragraph reports one T cell receptor (beta chain). The sample is drawn from a study of T cells expressing NK-cell markers. One entry per CDR3 protein, without DNA, is what TCRdb gives after re-calling the 5' RACE reads. The table for this sample gives a few hundred thousand distinct CDR3 sequences. Sequenced: blood T cells: a sorted CD56 or NKG2C T cell subset, CD4+ or CD8+ T cells, or bulk PBMC T cells (not recorded which). The clonotype was recovered from a man between 18 and 69 years old in good health.

CDR3 sequence reads: CASSPPGGRVKQYF. This sequence joins TRBV14 and TRBJ2-7; TCRdb's D call, TRBD1, is unchecked because there is no DNA. The CDR3 is made up of 14 amino acids. Germline V lookup: CDR1 SGHDN, CDR2 FVKESK. The entire variable domain, with the rest obtained from reference TRBV14 and TRBJ2-7, is as follows: EAGVTQFPSHSVIEKGQTVTLRCDPISGHDNLYWYRRVMGKEIKFLLHFVKESKQDESGMPNNRFLAERTGGTYSTLKVQPAELEDSGVYFCASSPPGGRVKQYFGPGTRLTVT.